Presented here are 6 T cell receptor beta chains from one specimen sequenced in a study of T cells in women clearing cervical HPV infection. Generated by immunoSEQ multiplex PCR, the TCRdb table keeps only in-frame clones and is missing some. The repertoire table contains around 30,000 clones. The sequenced sample was blood buffy coat. Receptor source: a woman between 18 and 75 years old with a cervical HPV16 infection that either progressed to CIN3+ or cleared (not recorded which).

Details on this clone: The missing CDR3 end, 3 residues past where the read stops, is filled in from the germline J gene. The chain has TRBV2 and TRBJ2-3, with TRBD1 as a possible D gene (6 bases). The CDR3 loop spans 15 amino acids. Germline assignment: CDR1 SNHLY and CDR2 FYNNEI. The CDR3 bases that were read are TGTGCCAGCAGTTCTCCAATGACAGGTCTAGAGACG. It translates to CASSSPMTGLET. The full CDR3 reads CASSSPMTGLETQYF.

Concerning this clone: The read comes to an end 3 residues before the CDR3 does, leaving the germline J gene to fill in the end. V usage is TRBV30 and J usage is TRBJ1-1; 7 bases line up with TRBD1. Trimming took 2 bases from V and 5 from J; bases not matched to a gene: 8. There are 14 residues in the CDR3. CDR1 is GTSNPN, CDR2 SVGIG, per germline (reference sequence). The CDR3 loop is CAWSLGGGGTEAFF. The part of the CDR3 DNA that was read is TGTGCCTGGAGTTTAGGAGGGGGCGGGACTGAA.

The part of the CDR3 DNA that was read is TGTGCCTGGAGTCTCGCCGGGGGGGGCAACTATGGC. This translates into CAWSLAGGGNYG. The CDR3 as a whole reads CAWSLAGGGNYGYTF. The rearrangement links TRBV30 to TRBJ1-2, with D possibly matching TRBD1 (6 bases). The CDR3 extends 3 residues past the end of the read, so its final part is completed from the germline J gene. Germline CDR1 and CDR2: GTSNPN and SVGIG (reference sequence). The V end lost 2 bases, the J end lost 2 bases, and 15 bases lay between the germline ends. The CDR3 sequence is 15 residues long.

Worth noting for this clone: The CDR3 is cut off 3 residues early in the read; its end comes from the germline J gene. The chain joins TRBV20-1 to TRBJ2-3, with a weak D call TRBD2 (7 bases). The germline gives CDR1 DFQATT, CDR2 SNEGSKA (reference sequence). CDR3 size: 14 residues. The CDR3 spells CSARRGGLQETQYF. The CDR3 bases that were read are TGCAGTGCTAGGAGGGGGGGGCTACAAGAGACG.

Regarding this clone: The CDR3 end lies 3 residues beyond the end of the read and is filled in from the germline J gene. The V and J genes are TRBV7-3 and TRBJ2-2, with D perhaps matching TRBD1 (5 bases). The CDR3 loop spans 16 amino acids. Germline V CDR1 and CDR2: SGHTA, FQGTGA. CDR3 region: CASSMTVGSGANVLFF. The CDR3 DNA, read in part, is TGTGCCAGCAGCATGACAGTGGGCTCTGGGGCCAACGTG.

CDR3 protein: CASSPGQGHNYGQYF. The covered CDR3 bases are TGTGCCAGCTCACCGGGACAGGGCCATAACTATGGT. The V gene is TRBV18, the J gene TRBJ2-4; 9 bases are shared with TRBD1. The CDR3 goes on 3 residues after the read ends, and that part is filled in from the germline J gene. CDR1 and CDR2 from the germline V gene are KGHSH and LQKENI. The CDR3 spans 15 residues.